Described below is a single TCR beta chain sequence and its context. With V trimmed by 3 bases and J by 4 bases, 4 bases remained unmatched. The CDR3 is 14 residues long. Germline CDR1 is GTSNPN and CDR2 is SVGIG (reference sequence). The source of the sample is a study of blood T cell repertoires in COVID-19. Study at large: Researchers got acute and convalescent COVID-19 samples from the United States, Italy and Spain. PBMCs, B-cell-depleted T cells, or T cells were the source of the cDNA or gDNA that made up the material.

In the original analysis: Quantification of nucleated cells was approximated via reference gene primer amplification. Using immunoSEQ multiplex PCR, the repertoire was profiled, and TCRdb retains in-frame clones only, with some absent. D and trimming were read from the DNA, whereas the V and J calls and clone size are those reported in that table. The sample has 7,500 to 9,000 clones; about 85% are singletons. This sequence was found in a human donor in a cohort sampled during active COVID-19. Sequenced material: peripheral blood. The V gene is TRBV30, the J gene TRBJ1-5; 9 positions agree with TRBD1. The CDR3 protein is CAWSRDRANQPQHF. CDR3 DNA sequence: TGTGCCTGGAGCCGGGACAGGGCGAATCAGCCCCAGCATTTT. Using reference TRBV30 and TRBJ1-5 for the parts outside the CDR3, the full variable domain is SQTIHQWPATLVQPVGSPLSLECTVEGTSNPNLYWYRQAAGRGLQLLFYSVGIGQISSEVPQNLSASRPQDRQFILSSKKLLLSDSGFYLCAWSRDRANQPQHFGDGTRLSIL.